Below are 19 T cell receptor beta chains sequenced from a single sample in a study of vaccination and CD4 T cells after COVID-19. With the Oncomine TCR Beta short-read assay, DNA from cultured CD4+ T cells was sequenced. TCRdb independently ran MiXCR on the PCR reads; one entry per CDR3 protein. The repertoire holds 5,500 to 9,000 distinct CDR3 sequences, with 51% as singletons. These TCRs' antigens remain unknown. Documented treatment: roughly 10-day PBMC culture with coronavirus spike peptide pools or control peptides (ViraFEST assay). Sequencing used CD4+ T cells from blood, cultured in vitro. All receptors come from a human donor who had recovered from COVID-19.

This clonotype was seen more than once but under ten times. This chain connects TRBV7-8 to TRBJ2-7, with 7 bases fitting TRBD1. V trimming: 5 bases; J trimming: 3 bases; junction bases outside the gene matches: 10. The CDR3 loop spans 15 amino acids. Germline assignment: CDR1 SGHVS and CDR2 FQNEAQ. Here the CDR3 DNA reads TGTGCCAGCAGCCTAGGGACAGCCAGGGACTACGAGCAGTACTTC. It encodes CASSLGTARDYEQYF.

This chain joins TRBV7-2 and TRBJ2-7, with 11 bases identical to TRBD2. Germline assignment: CDR1 SGHTA and CDR2 FQGNSA. There are 15 residues in the CDR3. J was trimmed by 8 bases and V by 4 bases; bases with no gene match: 10. Here the CDR3 reads CASSSGTSGFVQQYF. In DNA form, the CDR3 reads TGTGCCAGCAGCTCTGGGACTAGCGGCTTTGTCCAGCAGTACTTC.

This chain uses TRBV27 with TRBJ2-4; possibly TRBD1 or TRBD2 for D (5 bases each). CDR1 is MNHEY, CDR2 SMNVEV, per germline (reference sequence). V lost 3 bases to trimming and J lost 9 bases, with 15 bases between them. The CDR3 has 14 amino acids. CDR3 in amino acids: CASSFMGTPPIQYF. The CDR3 DNA reads TGTGCCAGCAGTTTCATGGGGACCCCTCCCATTCAGTACTTC.

The chain couples TRBV6-1 to TRBJ2-4; 8 bases align to TRBD2. J lost 9 bases, V lost 5 bases, and 9 bases had no gene match. The germline V gene has CDR1 MNHNS and CDR2 SASEGT. The CDR3 sequence is 14 residues long. The CDR3, as DNA: TGTGCCAGCAGTACGGGACTAGGGGAAGCCATTCAGTACTTC. It yields the protein CASSTGLGEAIQYF.

The genes are TRBV2 and TRBJ1-2; 9 nucleotides agree with TRBD1. The CDR3 is made up of 13 amino acids. J gave up 6 bases and V 4 bases, and 3 bases lay outside the gene matches. Germline assignment: CDR1 SNHLY and CDR2 FYNNEI. CDR3 coding DNA: TGTGCCAGCAGTGGGGACAGGGTTGATGGCTACACCTTC. Its translation is CASSGDRVDGYTF.

The chain is built from TRBV6-1 and TRBJ2-2; TRBD2 matches 7 bases. The CDR3 runs 17 residues. Germline V gives CDR1 MNHNS, CDR2 SASEGT. J gave up 2 bases and V 5 bases, and 11 bases lay outside the gene matches. Here the CDR3 DNA reads TGTGCCAGCAGTCCACGGGCGCTAGCGGCCAACACCGGGGAGCTGTTTTTT. Translating it yields CASSPRALAANTGELFF.

The chain couples TRBV7-9 to TRBJ2-7, with 10 bases matching TRBD1. The length of the CDR3 is 16 residues. The J segment lost 7 bases and the V segment lost 3 bases, leaving 12 bases of the junction unmatched. Germline V gene data show CDR1 as SEHNR and CDR2 as FQNEAQ (reference sequence). The CDR3 region is CASSFLGGTGVGEQYF. In DNA form, the CDR3 reads TGTGCCAGCAGCTTCCTCGGCGGGACAGGGGTAGGGGAGCAGTACTTC. Full variable domain (remainder filled in from reference TRBV7-9 and TRBJ2-7): DTGVSQNPRHKITKRGQNVTFRCDPISEHNRLYWYRQTLGQGPEFLTYFQNEAQLEKSRLLSDRFSAERPKGSFSTLEIQRTEQGDSAMYLCASSFLGGTGVGEQYFGPGTRLTVT.

DNA for the CDR3: TGCAGTGCTACCCCGGCAGGGGTCTCCTACGAGCAGTACTTC. Its translation: CSATPAGVSYEQYF. V gene TRBV20-1 combines with J gene TRBJ2-7, with TRBD1 as a possible D gene (6 bases). This CDR3 region has 14 residues. The V gene lost 4 bases and the J gene lost 0 bases, with 13 bases spanning the gap. Germline V gene lookup returns CDR1 DFQATT and CDR2 SNEGSKA (reference sequence).

The chain employs TRBV7-2 and TRBJ2-7; TRBD1 matches at 8 bases. Trimming took 4 bases from V and 4 from J; bases not matched to a gene: 9. The CDR3 covers 15 residues. Germline V gene sequence: CDR1 SGHTA, CDR2 FQGNSA. CDR3 nucleotides: TGTGCCAGCAGCTCCGCCGGGACAGGACCTTACGAGCAGTACTTC. This encodes CASSSAGTGPYEQYF.

The gene calls are TRBV7-3 and TRBJ2-5, with D maybe TRBD2 (6 bases). The CDR3 has 15 amino acids. The germline V and J ends were trimmed by 2 bases and 7 bases, with 17 bases remaining between them. The germline CDR1 and CDR2 sequences are SGHTA and FQGTGA. CDR3 in amino acids: CASSLLANSGGTQYF. The CDR3 coding sequence is TGTGCCAGCAGCTTACTAGCGAACTCCGGGGGGACCCAGTACTTC. The full variable domain, completed using reference TRBV7-3 and TRBJ2-5, is GAGVSQTPSNKVTEKGKYVELRCDPISGHTALYWYRQSLGQGPEFLIYFQGTGAADDSGLPNDRFFAVRPEGSVSTLKIQRTERGDSAVYLCASSLLANSGGTQYFGPGTRLLVL.

A few counts support this clonotype. The V gene is TRBV19, the J gene TRBJ1-5; 7 bases are shared with TRBD1. Trimming took 6 bases from V and 6 from J; bases not matched to a gene: 14. The CDR3 is 16 amino acids. In germline, CDR1 is LNHDA, CDR2 SQIVND (reference sequence). This chain's CDR3 is CASSPWRGGAGQPQHF. The CDR3 DNA follows: TGTGCCAGTAGCCCGTGGAGAGGGGGCGCGGGTCAGCCCCAGCATTTT.

A few counts support this clonotype. J is TRBJ2-5 and V is TRBV7-2, with D perhaps matching TRBD2 (6 bases). V was pared by 5 bases and J by 1 base, with 14 bases between. This CDR3 has 15 amino acids. The germline gives CDR1 SGHTA, CDR2 FQGNSA. CDR3 protein: CASSALAVRQETQYF. CDR3 bases: TGTGCCAGCAGCGCCTTAGCGGTCCGCCAAGAGACCCAGTACTTC.

The chain combines TRBV7-2 with TRBJ1-2; D possibly corresponds to TRBD1 (5 bases). V lost 5 bases and J lost 4, with 5 bases in between. There are 11 residues in the CDR3. Germline V CDR1 and CDR2: SGHTA, FQGNSA. The CDR3 is CASSGGYGYTF. For the CDR3, the DNA is TGTGCCAGCAGCGGGGGCTATGGCTACACCTTC.

This clonotype came up once. J is TRBJ2-2 and V is TRBV20-1; D ambiguous. The CDR3 contains 13 residues. V was shortened by 1 base and J by 7 bases, with 10 bases between the two germline ends. From germline, CDR1 is DFQATT and CDR2 SNEGSKA (reference sequence). CDR3 coding DNA: TGCAGTGCTAGAGTCGGCAGTCGCGGGGAGCTGTTTTTT. This sequence encodes CSARVGSRGELFF.

This clonotype came up a few times. The chain uses TRBV25-1 and TRBJ1-1, with D unclear. The V end lost 3 bases, the J end lost 8 bases, and 13 bases lay between the germline ends. This CDR3 region has 13 residues. Per the germline V gene, CDR1 is MGHDK and CDR2 is SYGVNS. The CDR3 nucleotides read TGTGCCAGCAGTGACGGACGGTTCGCGGAAGCTTTCTTT. Amino acids: CASSDGRFAEAFF.

The rearrangement uses TRBV10-3 and TRBJ1-3, with TRBD1 matching over 7 bases. J gave up 5 bases and V 5 bases, and 6 bases lay outside the gene matches. CDR3 length equals 14 residues. From germline, CDR1 is ENHRY and CDR2 SYGVKD. The DNA of the CDR3 is TGTGCCATCAGTAAAGAGACAGGGAGAAACACCATATATTTT. Amino acid sequence: CAISKETGRNTIYF.

This rearrangement joins TRBV20-1 to TRBJ2-5; weak D call: TRBD2 (5 bases). This CDR3 contains 14 residues. CDR1 and CDR2 (germline): DFQATT, SNEGSKA (reference sequence). V dropped 5 bases and J dropped 2 bases, with 15 bases sitting between them. Written as DNA, the CDR3 is TGCAGTGCTGACGGCCTTAGCGAACAAGAGACCCAGTACTTC. Protein sequence: CSADGLSEQETQYF.

The CDR3 region is CASSPRVTGELFF. In nucleotides, the CDR3 is TGTGCCAGCAGCCCAAGGGTCACCGGGGAGCTGTTTTTT. The rearrangement links TRBV7-3 to TRBJ2-2; D ambiguous. This CDR3 has 13 residues. Germline CDR1 reads SGHTA; CDR2 reads FQGTGA. V dropped 5 bases and J dropped 4 bases, with 8 bases sitting between them. Together with reference TRBV7-3 and TRBJ2-2, the CDR3 gives the full variable domain: GAGVSQTPSNKVTEKGKYVELRCDPISGHTALYWYRQSLGQGPEFLIYFQGTGAADDSGLPNDRFFAVRPEGSVSTLKIQRTERGDSAVYLCASSPRVTGELFFGEGSRLTVL.

In its sample, this clonotype was seen a few times. This chain uses TRBV7-2 with TRBJ1-1; unclear D gene. From germline, CDR1 is SGHTA and CDR2 FQGNSA. CDR3 size: 13 residues. Between the trimmed V and J ends, which lost 6 bases and 2 bases, there was a span of 10 bases. CDR3 region: CASSSQANTEAFF. The CDR3 region has the DNA TGTGCCAGCAGTTCCCAGGCAAACACTGAAGCTTTCTTT.